This is a list of T cell receptor beta chains from one sample in a study of human T cells and chemical hapten exposure. TCRdb used MiXCR to reprocess the RACE reads, holding one entry per CDR3 protein. The repertoire holds 150,000 to 200,000 distinct CDR3 sequences, with under 25% as singletons. The sample consisted of whole blood, taken in connection with sensitization to the hapten diphenylcyclopropenone (DPC). These receptor sequences come from a woman in her 40s with alopecia areata. Some clones in this sample may be carry-over from other donors' samples. Both conserved end residues are part of each CDR3. D genes are given only for firm matches. Rows may omit the clone size; those that give it use once, few, many or a size class.

d_call clone_size j_call v_call cdr3_aa cdr3_nt
TRBD2 - TRBJ2-3 TRBV15 CATSTERGRTDTQYF TGTGCCACCAGCACAGAGCGGGGCCGCACAGATACGCAGTATTTT
TRBD1 - TRBJ2-2 TRBV29-1 CSVDQGVAGELFF TGCAGCGTTGATCAGGGGGTCGCCGGGGAGCTGTTTTTT
TRBD2 few TRBJ2-1 TRBV9 CASSALGLAGGDEQFF TGTGCCAGCAGCGCGCTCGGACTAGCGGGAGGGGATGAGCAGTTCTTC
TRBD2 few TRBJ2-1 TRBV19 CATTGGGEQFF TGTGCCACCACTGGGGGGGGTGAGCAGTTCTTC
TRBD2 few TRBJ2-3 TRBV12-5 CASASGGPDTQYF TGTGCTAGTGCTAGCGGGGGCCCAGATACGCAGTATTTT
- many TRBJ2-7 TRBV6-5 CASSTPGEQYF TGTGCCAGCAGTACCCCGGGCGAGCAGTACTTC
- many TRBJ1-2 TRBV20-1 CRTGGRYGYTF TGCAGGACGGGGGGACGCTATGGCTACACCTTC
TRBD1 - TRBJ1-2 TRBV12-3/TRBV12-4 CASSSPMETGQSGYTF TGTGCCAGCAGTTCCCCTATGGAGACAGGGCAATCTGGCTACACCTTC
- - TRBJ2-7 TRBV6-5 CASSPGGTRGEQYF TGTGCCAGCAGTCCTGGAGGGACGAGGGGCGAGCAGTACTTC
TRBD2 many TRBJ2-6 TRBV5-1 CASSLSGGSTGANVLTF TGCGCCAGCAGCTTGTCAGGCGGGAGTACTGGGGCCAACGTCCTGACTTTC
- - TRBJ1-1 TRBV27 CASSSGLGLGGTEAFF TGTGCCAGCAGTTCGGGACTTGGGTTAGGTGGCACTGAAGCTTTCTTT
- once TRBJ1-2 TRBV7-2 CASSPRTGNYGYTF TGTGCCAGCAGCCCCCGGACGGGCAACTATGGCTACACCTTC
TRBD1 - TRBJ1-2 TRBV3-1 CASSQDEGAYGYTF TGTGCCAGCAGCCAAGATGAGGGGGCCTATGGCTACACCTTC
TRBD2 - TRBJ2-2 TRBV6-1 CASSEASGSPGELFF TGTGCCAGCAGTGAAGCAAGCGGGAGTCCCGGGGAGCTGTTTTTT
- few TRBJ2-6 TRBV20-1 CSASRRVAGANVLTF TGCAGTGCTAGCCGTAGGGTGGCTGGGGCCAACGTCCTGACTTTC
- - TRBJ1-6 TRBV6-6 CASSYGHPGDNSPLHF TGTGCCAGCAGTTACGGTCACCCAGGTGATAATTCACCCCTCCACTTT
- few TRBJ2-5 TRBV7-9 CASSLAEGTQYF TGTGCCAGCAGCTTAGCAGAGGGGACCCAGTACTTC
- - TRBJ2-3 TRBV29-1 CSVEVGATDTQYF TGCAGCGTTGAAGTTGGGGCCACAGATACGCAGTATTTT
TRBD1 few TRBJ1-1 TRBV20-1 CSASGTGNTEAFF TGCAGTGCTAGTGGGACAGGGAACACTGAAGCTTTCTTT
TRBD2 few TRBJ2-7 TRBV7-9 CASSLYGTSGNIHEQYF TGTGCCAGCAGCTTATACGGGACTAGCGGGAATATCCACGAGCAGTACTTC
- few TRBJ2-1 TRBV6-4 CASSLRIGGNEQFF TGTGCCAGCAGTTTGAGGATAGGGGGCAATGAGCAGTTCTTC
- many TRBJ1-2 TRBV29-1 CSAEPAGFKRNYGYTF TGCAGCGCCGAACCCGCAGGGTTTAAACGAAACTATGGCTACACCTTC
- - TRBJ1-2 TRBV20-1 CSASPGVVLGLSSGYTF TGCAGTGCTAGTCCGGGGGTGGTCTTGGGTCTTTCTTCCGGCTACACCTTC
TRBD2 many TRBJ2-7 TRBV9 CASSQGLAGGYEQYF TGTGCCAGCAGTCAGGGACTAGCGGGGGGTTACGAGCAGTACTTC
- - TRBJ2-5 TRBV20-1 CSAREPIFGGETQYF TGCAGTGCTAGGGAACCCATCTTTGGAGGAGAGACCCAGTACTTC
- - TRBJ2-1 TRBV2 CADRIEGVYNEQFF TGTGCCGACAGGATTGAGGGGGTATACAATGAGCAGTTCTTC
TRBD2 few TRBJ2-3 TRBV6-2/TRBV6-3 CASSYSAISLSGKEYF TGTGCCAGCAGTTACTCGGCCATCTCATTAAGCGGGAAGGAGTATTTT
TRBD1 few TRBJ1-1 TRBV12-3/TRBV12-4 CASSLGQGGGAFF TGTGCCAGCAGTTTGGGACAGGGAGGGGGAGCTTTCTTT
- few TRBJ2-6 TRBV7-2 CASSLKFSGANVLTF TGTGCCAGCAGCTTAAAATTCTCTGGGGCCAACGTCCTGACTTTC
- few TRBJ1-2 TRBV7-2 CASSLTPRSNYGYTF TGTGCCAGCAGCTTGACGCCCAGGTCTAACTATGGCTACACCTTC
- - TRBJ2-1 TRBV20-1 CSASSAYNEQFF TGCAGTGCTAGCTCCGCCTACAATGAGCAGTTCTTC
TRBD2 few TRBJ2-2 TRBV15 CATSKLAGGPTGELFF TGTGCCACCAGCAAACTAGCGGGAGGACCCACCGGGGAGCTGTTTTTT
- - TRBJ2-1 TRBV20-1 CSAKAGAQFYNEQFF TGCAGTGCAAAAGCAGGGGCTCAGTTTTACAATGAGCAGTTCTTC
- few TRBJ1-2 TRBV25-1 CATSVLEGYGYTF TGTGCCACTTCGGTTTTGGAAGGCTATGGCTACACCTTC
TRBD1 - TRBJ2-7 TRBV29-1 CSVSAPDRDYEQYF TGCAGCGTCTCGGCCCCGGACAGGGACTACGAGCAGTACTTC
TRBD2 - TRBJ2-3 TRBV6-6 CASSYGAGAGDTQYF TGTGCCAGCAGTTATGGGGCGGGAGCAGGGGATACGCAGTATTTT
TRBD1 many TRBJ1-5 TRBV5-5 CASSITGDRNQPQHF TGTGCCAGCAGCATAACAGGGGATCGGAATCAGCCCCAGCATTTT
- - TRBJ2-7 TRBV21-1 CASTLGTPNEQYF TGTGCCAGCACGCTAGGGACGCCTAACGAGCAGTACTTC
- few TRBJ2-6 TRBV29-1 CSVVGLSGTAGANVLTF TGCAGCGTTGTGGGTCTTTCGGGGACCGCTGGGGCCAACGTCCTGACTTTC
- few TRBJ1-5 TRBV7-2 CASSLGQTSNQPQHF TGTGCCAGCAGCTTAGGGCAGACCAGCAATCAGCCCCAGCATTTT
- few TRBJ2-7 TRBV7-8 CASSQQTGYEQYF TGTGCCAGCAGCCAACAGACAGGCTACGAGCAGTACTTC
TRBD2 - TRBJ2-3 TRBV20-1 CSARGSGRVGTDTQYF TGCAGTGCTAGGGGTAGCGGGAGGGTCGGCACAGATACGCAGTATTTT
TRBD1 - TRBJ1-5 TRBV12-3/TRBV12-4 CASGPTGDQPQHF TGTGCCAGCGGTCCAACAGGGGACCAGCCCCAGCATTTT